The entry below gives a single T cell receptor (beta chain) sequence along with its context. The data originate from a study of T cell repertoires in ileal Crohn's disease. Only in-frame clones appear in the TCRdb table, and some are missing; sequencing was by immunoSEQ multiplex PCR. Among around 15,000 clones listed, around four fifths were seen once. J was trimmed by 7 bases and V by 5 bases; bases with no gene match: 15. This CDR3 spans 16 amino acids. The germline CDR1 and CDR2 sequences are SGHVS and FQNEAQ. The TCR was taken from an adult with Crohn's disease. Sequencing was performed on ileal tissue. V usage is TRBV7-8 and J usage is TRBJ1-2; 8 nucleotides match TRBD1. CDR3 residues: CASSTRMFGTGAGYTF. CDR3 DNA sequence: TGTGCCAGCAGCACCCGCATGTTCGGGACAGGTGCTGGCTACACCTTC.